The 9 T cell receptor beta chains given below trace back to one sample, sequenced in a study. TCRdb itself ran the RT-PCR reads through MiXCR, one entry per CDR3 protein. The table has about 680,000 distinct CDR3 sequences, 14% seen once. Specimen: memory CD4+ T cells from blood. These receptors originate from a female donor in good health, serving as a healthy control.

This clonotype showed up many times. The V and J genes are TRBV4-3 and TRBJ2-3; D might be TRBD2 (6 bases). The CDR3 has 15 amino acids. The germline V gene encodes CDR1 LGHNA and CDR2 YSLEER. Trimming took 6 bases from V and 2 from J, leaving 15 bases between them. The CDR3 is CASSRRLAITDTQYF. CDR3 in DNA: TGCGCCAGCAGTCGGAGGCTAGCGATCACAGATACGCAGTATTTT.

This clonotype was detected a few times. The CDR3 region is CASSLLGQGPDYGYTF. DNA of the CDR3: TGTGCCAGCAGTTTATTGGGACAGGGTCCGGACTATGGCTACACCTTC. The V gene is TRBV27, the J gene TRBJ1-2, with TRBD1 matching 9 bases. The CDR3 extends over 16 amino acids. From germline, CDR1 is MNHEY and CDR2 SMNVEV (reference sequence). V dropped 1 base and J dropped 3; count of bases not matched to a gene: 6.

CDR3 nucleotide sequence: TGTGCCAGCAGCCTGGCAGGGAAGTCACCCCTCCACTTT. It specifies CASSLAGKSPLHF. This chain links TRBV3-1 with TRBJ1-6, with a possible D match to TRBD1 (5 bases). V was clipped by 4 bases and J by 10 bases, with 11 bases between them. Germline CDR1 reads LGHDT; CDR2 reads YNNKEL (reference sequence). This CDR3 comprises 13 residues.

J is TRBJ2-4 and V is TRBV15; D is unclear. Germline CDR1 reads LNHNV; CDR2 reads YYDKDF (reference sequence). Deletions cut 0 bases from V and 0 bases from J, with 6 bases between. The CDR3 totals 15 residues. The CDR3 DNA follows: TGTGCCACCAGCAGAGATCTGTTAGCCAAAAACATTCAGTACTTC. It specifies CATSRDLLAKNIQYF.

This chain connects TRBV28 to TRBJ2-2; no firm D call. V was cut by 5 bases and J by 6 bases, with 25 bases left in between. The CDR3 is made up of 18 amino acids. Germline V gives CDR1 MDHEN, CDR2 SYDVKM. The chain's CDR3 is CASSPWTATSVGSGELFF. CDR3 nucleotides: TGTGCCAGCAGTCCATGGACGGCTACCTCGGTTGGATCCGGGGAGCTGTTTTTT.

This clonotype showed up many times. This sequence joins TRBV5-1 and TRBJ1-1; D uncertain. Germline V lookup: CDR1 SGHRS, CDR2 YFSETQ. Trimming left V 0 bases short and J 0 bases short, with 12 bases between. The CDR3 loop spans 16 amino acids. CDR3 DNA: TGCGCCAGCAGCTTGGGGTTTGAGCCCATGAACACTGAAGCTTTCTTT. Translation: CASSLGFEPMNTEAFF. Combining the CDR3 with reference TRBV5-1 and TRBJ1-1 gives the whole variable domain KAGVTQTPRYLIKTRGQQVTLSCSPISGHRSVSWYQQTPGQGLQFLFEYFSETQRNKGNFPGRFSGRQFSNSRSEMNVSTLELGDSALYLCASSLGFEPMNTEAFFGQGTRLTVV.

Ten or more counts support this clonotype. The CDR3 DNA is TGTGCCAGCAGTTTAGCGGGGGGGCGTAGCGGGGAGCTGTTTTTT. Its protein is CASSLAGGRSGELFF. The chain is built from TRBV12-3 or TRBV12-4 and TRBJ2-2; D perhaps matches TRBD2 (7 bases). CDR3 size: 15 residues. V lost 0 bases, J lost 7 bases, and 12 bases lay in between.

The sample holds many counts of this clonotype. The genes are TRBV25-1 and TRBJ1-1; D call uncertain. Germline V gene sequence: CDR1 MGHDK, CDR2 SYGVNS. This CDR3 spans 13 amino acids. The ends were cut back, 7 bases at V and 2 bases at J, with 11 bases in the middle. CDR3 coding DNA: TGTGCCAGCACCGAAGGGCCAAACACTGAAGCTTTCTTT. As protein: CASTEGPNTEAFF.

The chain couples TRBV4-1 to TRBJ1-4; D remains unclear. The germline CDR1 and CDR2 sequences are MGHRA and YSYEKL. The CDR3 totals 14 residues. V lost 1 base and J lost 7, with 10 bases in between. The CDR3 nucleotides read TGCGCCAGCAGCCAAGGAGAAATTTCTGAAAAACTGTTTTTT. It encodes CASSQGEISEKLFF.